This T cell receptor (beta chain) was recorded in a study of T cells expressing NK-cell markers. TCRdb re-called the 5' RACE reads; one entry per CDR3 protein, DNA not given. Its clone listing holds about 260,000 distinct CDR3 sequences. CDR1 is SQVTM and CDR2 is ANQGSEA in the germline V gene. This CDR3 region has 12 residues. The genes are TRBV29-1 and TRBJ1-3. Sequencing was carried out using blood T cells: a sorted CD56 or NKG2C T cell subset, CD4+ or CD8+ T cells, or bulk PBMC T cells (not recorded which). The sequence was collected from a man younger than 35 in good health. The CDR3 loop reads CSVEDGGNTIYF. The whole variable domain, filled in from reference TRBV29-1 and TRBJ1-3, reads SAVISQKPSRDICQRGTSLTIQCQVDSQVTMMFWYRQQPGQSLTLIATANQGSEATYESGFVIDKFPISRPNLTFSTLTVSNMSPEDSSIYLCSVEDGGNTIYFGEGSWLTVV.